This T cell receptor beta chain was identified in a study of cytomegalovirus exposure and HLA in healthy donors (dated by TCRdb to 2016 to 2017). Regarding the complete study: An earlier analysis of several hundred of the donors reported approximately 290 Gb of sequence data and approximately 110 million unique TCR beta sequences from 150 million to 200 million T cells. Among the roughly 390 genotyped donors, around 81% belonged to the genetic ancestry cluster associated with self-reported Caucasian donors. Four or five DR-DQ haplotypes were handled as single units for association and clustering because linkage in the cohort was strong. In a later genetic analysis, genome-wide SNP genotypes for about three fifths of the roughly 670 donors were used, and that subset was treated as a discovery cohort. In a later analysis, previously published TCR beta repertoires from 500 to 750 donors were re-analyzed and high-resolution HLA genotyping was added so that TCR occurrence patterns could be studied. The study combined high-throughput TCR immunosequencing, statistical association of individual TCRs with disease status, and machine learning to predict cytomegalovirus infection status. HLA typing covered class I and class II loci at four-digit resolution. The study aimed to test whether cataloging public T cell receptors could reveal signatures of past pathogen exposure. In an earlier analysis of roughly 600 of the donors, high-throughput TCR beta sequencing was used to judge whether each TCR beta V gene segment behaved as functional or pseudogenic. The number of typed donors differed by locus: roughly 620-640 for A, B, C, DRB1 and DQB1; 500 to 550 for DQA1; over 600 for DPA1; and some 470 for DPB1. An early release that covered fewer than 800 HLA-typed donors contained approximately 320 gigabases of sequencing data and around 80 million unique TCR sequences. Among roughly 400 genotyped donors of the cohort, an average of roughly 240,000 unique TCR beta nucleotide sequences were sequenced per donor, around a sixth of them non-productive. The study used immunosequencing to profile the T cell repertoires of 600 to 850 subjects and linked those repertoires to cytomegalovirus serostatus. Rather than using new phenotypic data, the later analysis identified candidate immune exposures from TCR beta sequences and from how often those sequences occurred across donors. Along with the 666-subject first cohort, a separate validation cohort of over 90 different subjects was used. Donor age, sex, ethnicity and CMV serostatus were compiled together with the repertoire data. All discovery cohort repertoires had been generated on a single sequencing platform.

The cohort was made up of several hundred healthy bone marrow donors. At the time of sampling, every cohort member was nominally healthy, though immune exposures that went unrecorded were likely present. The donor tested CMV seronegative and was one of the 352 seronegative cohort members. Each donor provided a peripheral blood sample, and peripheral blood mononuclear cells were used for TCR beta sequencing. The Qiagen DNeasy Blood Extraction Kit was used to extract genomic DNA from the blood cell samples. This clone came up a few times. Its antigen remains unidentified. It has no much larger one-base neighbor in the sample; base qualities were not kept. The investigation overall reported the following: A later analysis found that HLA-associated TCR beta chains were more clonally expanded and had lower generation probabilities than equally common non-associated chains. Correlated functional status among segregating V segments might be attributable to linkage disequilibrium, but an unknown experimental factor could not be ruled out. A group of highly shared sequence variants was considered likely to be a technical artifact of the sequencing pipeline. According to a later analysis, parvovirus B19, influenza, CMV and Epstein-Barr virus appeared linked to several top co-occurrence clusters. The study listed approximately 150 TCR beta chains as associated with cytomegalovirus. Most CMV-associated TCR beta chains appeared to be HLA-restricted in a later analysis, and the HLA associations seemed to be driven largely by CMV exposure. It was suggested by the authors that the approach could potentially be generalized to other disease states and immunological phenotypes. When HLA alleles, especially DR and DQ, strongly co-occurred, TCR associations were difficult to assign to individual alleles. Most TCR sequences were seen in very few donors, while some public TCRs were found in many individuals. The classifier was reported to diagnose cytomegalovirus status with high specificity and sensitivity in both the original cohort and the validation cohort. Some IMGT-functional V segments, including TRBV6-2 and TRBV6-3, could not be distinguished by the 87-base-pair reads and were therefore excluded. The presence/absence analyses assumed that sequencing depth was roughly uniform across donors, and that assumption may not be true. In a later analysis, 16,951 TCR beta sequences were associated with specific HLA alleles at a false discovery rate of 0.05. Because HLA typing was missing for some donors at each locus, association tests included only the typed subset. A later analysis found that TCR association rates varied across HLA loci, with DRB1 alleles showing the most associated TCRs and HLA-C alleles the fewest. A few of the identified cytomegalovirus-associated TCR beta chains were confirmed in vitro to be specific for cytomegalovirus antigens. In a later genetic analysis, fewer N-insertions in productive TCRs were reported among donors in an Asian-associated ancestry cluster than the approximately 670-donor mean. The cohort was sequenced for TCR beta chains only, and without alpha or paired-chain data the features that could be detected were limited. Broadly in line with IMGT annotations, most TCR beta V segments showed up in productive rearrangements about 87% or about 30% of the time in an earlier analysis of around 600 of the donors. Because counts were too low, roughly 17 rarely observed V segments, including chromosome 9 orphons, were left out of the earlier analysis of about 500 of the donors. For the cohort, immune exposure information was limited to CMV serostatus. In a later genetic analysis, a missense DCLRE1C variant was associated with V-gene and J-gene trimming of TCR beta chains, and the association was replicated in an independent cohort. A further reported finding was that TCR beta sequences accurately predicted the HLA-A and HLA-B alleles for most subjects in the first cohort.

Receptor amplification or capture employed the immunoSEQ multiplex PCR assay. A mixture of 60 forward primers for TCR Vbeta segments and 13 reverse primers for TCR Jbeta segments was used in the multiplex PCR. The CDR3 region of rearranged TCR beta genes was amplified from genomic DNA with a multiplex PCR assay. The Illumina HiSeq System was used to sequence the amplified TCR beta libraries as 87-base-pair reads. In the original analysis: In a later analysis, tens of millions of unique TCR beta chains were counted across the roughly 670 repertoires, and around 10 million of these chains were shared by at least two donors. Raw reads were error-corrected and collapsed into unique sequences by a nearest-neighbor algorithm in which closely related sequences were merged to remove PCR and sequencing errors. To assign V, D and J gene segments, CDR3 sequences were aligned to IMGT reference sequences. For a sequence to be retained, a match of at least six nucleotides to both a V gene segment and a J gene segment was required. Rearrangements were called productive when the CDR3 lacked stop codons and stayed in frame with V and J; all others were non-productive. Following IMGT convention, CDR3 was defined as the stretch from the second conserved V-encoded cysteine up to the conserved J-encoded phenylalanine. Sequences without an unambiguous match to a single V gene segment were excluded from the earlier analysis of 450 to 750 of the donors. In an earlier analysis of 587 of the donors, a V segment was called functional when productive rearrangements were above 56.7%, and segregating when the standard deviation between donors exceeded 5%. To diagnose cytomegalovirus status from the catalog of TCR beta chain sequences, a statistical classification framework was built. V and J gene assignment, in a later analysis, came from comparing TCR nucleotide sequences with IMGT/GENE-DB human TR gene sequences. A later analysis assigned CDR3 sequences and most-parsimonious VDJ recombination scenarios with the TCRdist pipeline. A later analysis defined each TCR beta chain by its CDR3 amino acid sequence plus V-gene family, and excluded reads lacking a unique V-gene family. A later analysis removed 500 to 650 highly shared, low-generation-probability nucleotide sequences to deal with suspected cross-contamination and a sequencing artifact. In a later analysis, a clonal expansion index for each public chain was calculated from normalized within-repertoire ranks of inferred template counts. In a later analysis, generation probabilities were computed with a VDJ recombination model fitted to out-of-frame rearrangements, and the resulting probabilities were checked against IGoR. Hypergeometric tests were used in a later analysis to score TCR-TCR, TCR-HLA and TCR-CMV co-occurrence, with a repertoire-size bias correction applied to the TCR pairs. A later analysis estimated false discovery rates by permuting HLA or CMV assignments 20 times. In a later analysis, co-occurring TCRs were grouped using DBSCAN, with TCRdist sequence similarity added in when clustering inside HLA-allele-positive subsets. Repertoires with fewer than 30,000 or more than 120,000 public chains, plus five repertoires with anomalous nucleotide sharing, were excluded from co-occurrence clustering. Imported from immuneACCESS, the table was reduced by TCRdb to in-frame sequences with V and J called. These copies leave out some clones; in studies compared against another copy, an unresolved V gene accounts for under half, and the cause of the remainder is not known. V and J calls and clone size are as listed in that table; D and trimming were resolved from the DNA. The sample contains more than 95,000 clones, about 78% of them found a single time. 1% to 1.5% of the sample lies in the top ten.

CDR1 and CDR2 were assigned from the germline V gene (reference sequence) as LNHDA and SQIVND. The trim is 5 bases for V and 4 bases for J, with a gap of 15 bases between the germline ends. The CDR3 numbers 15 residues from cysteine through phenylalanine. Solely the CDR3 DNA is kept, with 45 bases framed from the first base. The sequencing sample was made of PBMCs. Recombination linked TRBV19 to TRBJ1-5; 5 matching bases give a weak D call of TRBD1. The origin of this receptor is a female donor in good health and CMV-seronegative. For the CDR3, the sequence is CASSWLGVLNQPQHF. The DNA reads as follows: TGTGCCAGTAGTTGGCTAGGGGTACTAAATCAGCCCCAGCATTTT.